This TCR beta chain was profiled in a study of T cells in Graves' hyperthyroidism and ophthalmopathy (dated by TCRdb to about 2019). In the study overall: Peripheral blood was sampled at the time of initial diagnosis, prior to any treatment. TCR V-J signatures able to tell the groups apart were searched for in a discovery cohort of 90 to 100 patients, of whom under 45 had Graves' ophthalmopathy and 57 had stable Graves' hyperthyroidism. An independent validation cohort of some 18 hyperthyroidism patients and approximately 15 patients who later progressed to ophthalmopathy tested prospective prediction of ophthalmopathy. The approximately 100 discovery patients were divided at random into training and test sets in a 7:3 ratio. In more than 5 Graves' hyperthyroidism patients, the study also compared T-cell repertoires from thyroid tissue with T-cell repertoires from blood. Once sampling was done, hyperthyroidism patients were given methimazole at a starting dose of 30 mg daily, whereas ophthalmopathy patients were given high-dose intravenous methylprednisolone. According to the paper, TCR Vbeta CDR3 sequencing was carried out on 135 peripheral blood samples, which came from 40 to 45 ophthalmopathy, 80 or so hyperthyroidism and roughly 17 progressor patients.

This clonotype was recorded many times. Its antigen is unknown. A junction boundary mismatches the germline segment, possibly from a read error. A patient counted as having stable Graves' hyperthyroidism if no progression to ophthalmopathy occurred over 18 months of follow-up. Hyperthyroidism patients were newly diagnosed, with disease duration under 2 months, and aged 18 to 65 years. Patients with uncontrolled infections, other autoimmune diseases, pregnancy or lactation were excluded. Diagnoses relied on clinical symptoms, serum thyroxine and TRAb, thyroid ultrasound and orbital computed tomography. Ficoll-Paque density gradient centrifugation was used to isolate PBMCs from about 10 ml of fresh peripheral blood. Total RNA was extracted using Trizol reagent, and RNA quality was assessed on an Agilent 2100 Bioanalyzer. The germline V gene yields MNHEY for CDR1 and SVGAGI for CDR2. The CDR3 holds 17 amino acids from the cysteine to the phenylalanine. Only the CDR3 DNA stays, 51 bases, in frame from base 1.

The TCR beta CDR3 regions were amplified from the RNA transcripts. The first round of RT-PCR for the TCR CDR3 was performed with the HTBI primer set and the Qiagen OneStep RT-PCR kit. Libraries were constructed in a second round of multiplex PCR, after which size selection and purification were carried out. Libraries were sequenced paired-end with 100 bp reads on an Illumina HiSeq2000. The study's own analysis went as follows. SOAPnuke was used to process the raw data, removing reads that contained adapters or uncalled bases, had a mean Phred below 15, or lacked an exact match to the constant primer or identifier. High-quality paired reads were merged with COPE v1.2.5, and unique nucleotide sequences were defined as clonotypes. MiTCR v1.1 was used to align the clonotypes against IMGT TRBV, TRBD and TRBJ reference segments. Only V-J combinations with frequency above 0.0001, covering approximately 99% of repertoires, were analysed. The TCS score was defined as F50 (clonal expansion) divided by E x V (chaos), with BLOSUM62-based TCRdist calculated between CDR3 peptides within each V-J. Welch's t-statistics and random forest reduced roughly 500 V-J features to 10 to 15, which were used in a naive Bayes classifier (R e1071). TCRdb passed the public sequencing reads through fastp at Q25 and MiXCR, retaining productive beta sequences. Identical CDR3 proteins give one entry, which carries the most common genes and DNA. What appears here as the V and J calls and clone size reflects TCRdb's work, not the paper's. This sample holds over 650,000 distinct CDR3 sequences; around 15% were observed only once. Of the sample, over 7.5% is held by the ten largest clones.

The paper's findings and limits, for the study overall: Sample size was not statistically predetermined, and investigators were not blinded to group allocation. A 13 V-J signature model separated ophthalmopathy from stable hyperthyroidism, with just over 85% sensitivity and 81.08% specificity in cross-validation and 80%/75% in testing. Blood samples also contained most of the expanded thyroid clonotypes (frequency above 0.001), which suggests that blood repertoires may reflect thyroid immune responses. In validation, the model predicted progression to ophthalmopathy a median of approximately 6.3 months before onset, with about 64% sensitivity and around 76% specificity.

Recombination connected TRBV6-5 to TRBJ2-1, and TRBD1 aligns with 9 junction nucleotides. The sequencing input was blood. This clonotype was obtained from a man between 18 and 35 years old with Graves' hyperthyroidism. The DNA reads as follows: TGTGCCAGCAGTTACTCGATGGGACAGGGTTCCTCCAATGAGCAGTTCTTC. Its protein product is CASSYSMGQGSSNEQFF.